Listed below are T cell receptor beta chains from one sample, sequenced in a study of blood T cell repertoires in COVID-19. This table comes from immunoSEQ multiplex PCR, and its TCRdb copy is limited to in-frame clones, with some not included. The table shows 200,000 to 250,000 clones, with around 84% occurring only once. Sequencing was done on a sample of peripheral blood. These receptors were taken from a man aged 40-55 years with acute or convalescent COVID-19. Each CDR3 is given with its conserved first and last residue. A D gene is named only where the DNA matches it firmly. Only part of the rows carry a size: once, few, many, or a class if the clone is expanded.

D gene: -; clone size: -; CDR3 length: 15; J gene: TRBJ2-2; V gene: TRBV7-3; CDR3 DNA: TGTGCCAGCAGTCTAGGCGTGGAATACACCGGGGAGCTGTTTTTT; CDR3 protein: CASSLGVEYTGELFF
D gene: TRBD1; clone size: once; CDR3 length: 14; J gene: TRBJ1-2; V gene: TRBV7-2; CDR3 DNA: TGTGCCACCACATTAAGGGGGGTACAGGGGCTAGGCACCTTC; CDR3 protein: CATTLRGVQGLGTF
D gene: -; clone size: -; CDR3 length: 14; J gene: TRBJ1-1; V gene: TRBV15; CDR3 DNA: TGTGCCACCAGCAGACGGGGAGGGGACACTGAAGCTTTCTTT; CDR3 protein: CATSRRGGDTEAFF
D gene: TRBD1; clone size: once; CDR3 length: 13; J gene: TRBJ1-5; V gene: TRBV18; CDR3 DNA: TGTGCCAGCTCAACGACAGGGGGCACGCCCCAGCATTTT; CDR3 protein: CASSTTGGTPQHF
D gene: TRBD1; clone size: -; CDR3 length: 15; J gene: TRBJ2-3; V gene: TRBV7-9; CDR3 DNA: TGTGCCAGCAGCTTATACGAAGGGGGCAAAGATACGCAGTATTTT; CDR3 protein: CASSLYEGGKDTQYF
D gene: -; clone size: -; CDR3 length: 18; J gene: TRBJ2-1; V gene: TRBV18; CDR3 DNA: TGTGCCAGCTCACCCCTTGCCCGGAGAGAGGTTTTCTACAATGAGCAGTTCTTC; CDR3 protein: CASSPLARREVFYNEQFF
D gene: -; clone size: -; CDR3 length: 13; J gene: TRBJ1-5; V gene: TRBV19; CDR3 DNA: TGTGCCAGTATACTGTCGGCCGGGGGACCCCAGCATTTT; CDR3 protein: CASILSAGGPQHF
D gene: -; clone size: -; CDR3 length: 14; J gene: TRBJ2-7; V gene: TRBV5-4; CDR3 DNA: TGTGCCAGCAGCTCGACATCGCTCTCCTACGAGCAGTACTTC; CDR3 protein: CASSSTSLSYEQYF
D gene: -; clone size: -; CDR3 length: 16; J gene: TRBJ2-3; V gene: TRBV5-1; CDR3 DNA: TGCGCCAGCAGCGCGTGGGGGGGGCAGAGCACAGATACGCAGTATTTT; CDR3 protein: CASSAWGGQSTDTQYF
D gene: -; clone size: -; CDR3 length: 15; J gene: TRBJ1-1; V gene: TRBV7-9; CDR3 DNA: TGTGCCAGCAGCTTAGGGTGGGCAGGGGACGTTGAAGCTTTCTTT; CDR3 protein: CASSLGWAGDVEAFF
D gene: -; clone size: -; CDR3 length: 14; J gene: TRBJ1-5; V gene: TRBV5-8; CDR3 DNA: TGTGCCACCAACAGGGCCGGCGGCAATCAGCCCCAGCATTTT; CDR3 protein: CATNRAGGNQPQHF
D gene: TRBD1; clone size: -; CDR3 length: 16; J gene: TRBJ1-1; V gene: TRBV10-2; CDR3 DNA: TGCGCCAGCACCAGAGACCCGACAGGGCCGAACACTGAAGCTTTCTTT; CDR3 protein: CASTRDPTGPNTEAFF
D gene: TRBD1; clone size: -; CDR3 length: 15; J gene: TRBJ2-2; V gene: TRBV10-3; CDR3 DNA: TGTGCCACCTCGCTGACAGGGGGCAAAACCGGGGAGCTGTTTTTT; CDR3 protein: CATSLTGGKTGELFF
D gene: TRBD2; clone size: -; CDR3 length: 16; J gene: TRBJ2-1; V gene: TRBV5-1; CDR3 DNA: TGCGCCAGCAGCCCGACCGGACTAGCGGGGTACAATGAGCAGTTCTTC; CDR3 protein: CASSPTGLAGYNEQFF
D gene: TRBD1; clone size: -; CDR3 length: 12; J gene: TRBJ2-1; V gene: TRBV29-1; CDR3 DNA: TGCAGCGCCGGGACAGACTACAATGAGCAGTTCTTC; CDR3 protein: CSAGTDYNEQFF
D gene: TRBD2; clone size: -; CDR3 length: 15; J gene: TRBJ2-1; V gene: TRBV6-6; CDR3 DNA: TGTGCCAGCAGCATGAGAGCGGGGGCCTACAATGAGCAGTTCTTC; CDR3 protein: CASSMRAGAYNEQFF
D gene: -; clone size: -; CDR3 length: 13; J gene: TRBJ1-4; V gene: TRBV12-3/TRBV12-4; CDR3 DNA: TGTGCCAGCAGCCCAGGGGATGAGGAAAAACTGTTTTTT; CDR3 protein: CASSPGDEEKLFF
D gene: TRBD1; clone size: -; CDR3 length: 15; J gene: TRBJ1-5; V gene: TRBV2; CDR3 DNA: TGTGCCAGCAGTAAGAGGGGGCTTAGCAATCAGCCCCAGCATTTT; CDR3 protein: CASSKRGLSNQPQHF
D gene: -; clone size: -; CDR3 length: 16; J gene: TRBJ1-4; V gene: TRBV4-3; CDR3 DNA: TGCGCCAGCAGCCAAGATCTTCGGGGGGCGAATGAAAAACTGTTTTTT; CDR3 protein: CASSQDLRGANEKLFF
D gene: -; clone size: -; CDR3 length: 15; J gene: TRBJ1-2; V gene: TRBV11-1; CDR3 DNA: TGTGCCAGCAGCTCCACTTTGTACGAAGACAGGTACCACACCTTC; CDR3 protein: CASSSTLYEDRYHTF
D gene: -; clone size: -; CDR3 length: 15; J gene: TRBJ1-6; V gene: TRBV6-5; CDR3 DNA: TGTGCCAGCACCTTAAGGACAGCAAATAATTCACCCCTCCACTTT; CDR3 protein: CASTLRTANNSPLHF
D gene: TRBD2; clone size: -; CDR3 length: 15; J gene: TRBJ2-1; V gene: TRBV5-1; CDR3 DNA: TGCGCCAGCAGCCAACTAGCGGGGGGATACAATGAGCAGTTCTTC; CDR3 protein: CASSQLAGGYNEQFF
D gene: -; clone size: once; CDR3 length: 15; J gene: TRBJ2-1; V gene: TRBV19; CDR3 DNA: TGTGCCAGTAGTTCTAGTAGCGGACGAATCTTAGAGCAGTTCTTC; CDR3 protein: CASSSSSGRILEQFF
D gene: -; clone size: -; CDR3 length: 15; J gene: TRBJ2-7; V gene: TRBV28; CDR3 DNA: TGTGCCAGCAGTTTGGGTACAGGGTTATCCTACGAGCAGTACTTC; CDR3 protein: CASSLGTGLSYEQYF
D gene: TRBD1; clone size: -; CDR3 length: 18; J gene: TRBJ2-3; V gene: TRBV5-1; CDR3 DNA: TGCGCCAGCAGCATGGGACAGGGGGCTTTTGGAAGCACAGATACGCAGTATTTT; CDR3 protein: CASSMGQGAFGSTDTQYF
D gene: TRBD2; clone size: -; CDR3 length: 14; J gene: TRBJ2-7; V gene: TRBV5-4; CDR3 DNA: TGTGCCAGCAGCTCCGGGACTAGCGGGGTCGAGCAGTACTTC; CDR3 protein: CASSSGTSGVEQYF
D gene: TRBD1; clone size: -; CDR3 length: 13; J gene: TRBJ2-3; V gene: TRBV29-1; CDR3 DNA: TGCAGCGTTCCCGACAGGGGCACAGATACGCAGTATTTT; CDR3 protein: CSVPDRGTDTQYF
D gene: -; clone size: -; CDR3 length: 14; J gene: TRBJ1-3; V gene: TRBV7-6; CDR3 DNA: TGTGCCAGCAGCCCCCCAGGGACTGGAAACACCATATATTTT; CDR3 protein: CASSPPGTGNTIYF
D gene: TRBD1; clone size: -; CDR3 length: 13; J gene: TRBJ1-2; V gene: TRBV28; CDR3 DNA: TGTGCCAGCATCGCCGGACAGGGGGCTAGCTACACCTTC; CDR3 protein: CASIAGQGASYTF
D gene: -; clone size: -; CDR3 length: 15; J gene: TRBJ2-5; V gene: TRBV23-1; CDR3 DNA: TGCGCCAGCAGTGACCTAACAGGGCCCGAAGAGACCCAGTACTTC; CDR3 protein: CASSDLTGPEETQYF
D gene: TRBD1; clone size: -; CDR3 length: 13; J gene: TRBJ2-7; V gene: TRBV5-1; CDR3 DNA: TGCGCCAGCAGCTTACGACAGGGCTACGAGCAGTACTTC; CDR3 protein: CASSLRQGYEQYF
D gene: TRBD1; clone size: -; CDR3 length: 14; J gene: TRBJ1-1; V gene: TRBV5-8; CDR3 DNA: TGTGCCAGCAGCACGGGACAGGGGGCCACTGAAGCTTTCTTT; CDR3 protein: CASSTGQGATEAFF
D gene: -; clone size: -; CDR3 length: 13; J gene: TRBJ1-2; V gene: TRBV7-8; CDR3 DNA: TGTGCCAGCAGCTTAGGAGGGAACATTGACTACACCTTC; CDR3 protein: CASSLGGNIDYTF
D gene: -; clone size: -; CDR3 length: 16; J gene: TRBJ2-5; V gene: TRBV6-5; CDR3 DNA: TGTGCCAGCAGTTACTCTGGGGGGGCGATCGGGGAGACCCAGTACTTC; CDR3 protein: CASSYSGGAIGETQYF
D gene: -; clone size: -; CDR3 length: 14; J gene: TRBJ1-1; V gene: TRBV3-1/TRBV3-2; CDR3 DNA: TGTGCCAGCAGCCAGAGTCTAATGAACACTGAAGCTTTCTTT; CDR3 protein: CASSQSLMNTEAFF
D gene: -; clone size: -; CDR3 length: 17; J gene: TRBJ2-3; V gene: TRBV19; CDR3 DNA: TGTGCCAGTAGTGAGCCGAGGGCAGCTCTCCCCACAGATACGCAGTATTTT; CDR3 protein: CASSEPRAALPTDTQYF
D gene: -; clone size: -; CDR3 length: 12; J gene: TRBJ1-6; V gene: TRBV25-1; CDR3 DNA: TGTGCCAGCAGTGGGAGAATCTCACCCCTCCACTTT; CDR3 protein: CASSGRISPLHF
D gene: -; clone size: once; CDR3 length: 14; J gene: TRBJ2-7; V gene: TRBV21-1; CDR3 DNA: TGTGCCAGCAGCAAAGGGATTGCGGGTGACGAGCAGTACTTC; CDR3 protein: CASSKGIAGDEQYF
D gene: -; clone size: -; CDR3 length: 14; J gene: TRBJ1-1; V gene: TRBV30; CDR3 DNA: TGTGCCTGGAGTGTACCAGGCCCGAACACTGAAGCTTTCTTT; CDR3 protein: CAWSVPGPNTEAFF
D gene: -; clone size: -; CDR3 length: 16; J gene: TRBJ2-2; V gene: TRBV5-1; CDR3 DNA: TGCGCCAGCAGCACCACAGGGACCCCCCGGAGTGGGGAGCTGTTTTTT; CDR3 protein: CASSTTGTPRSGELFF
D gene: -; clone size: once; CDR3 length: 14; J gene: TRBJ2-4; V gene: TRBV10-1; CDR3 DNA: TGCGCCAGCGCCCCGGGAAGGGTGGCAAACATTCAGTACTTC; CDR3 protein: CASAPGRVANIQYF
D gene: TRBD1; clone size: once; CDR3 length: 12; J gene: TRBJ1-6; V gene: TRBV30; CDR3 DNA: TGTGCCTGGGGGACAGGGCATTCACCCCTCCACTTT; CDR3 protein: CAWGTGHSPLHF
D gene: -; clone size: -; CDR3 length: 18; J gene: TRBJ1-5; V gene: TRBV11-2; CDR3 DNA: TGTGCCAGCAGCTTAGGGCCTTTCGGGGTAAAGGCCAATCAGCCCCAGCATTTT; CDR3 protein: CASSLGPFGVKANQPQHF
D gene: -; clone size: -; CDR3 length: 13; J gene: TRBJ1-2; V gene: TRBV28; CDR3 DNA: TGTGCCAGCAGTTTCGGGGGAGGCTATGGCTACACCTTC; CDR3 protein: CASSFGGGYGYTF
D gene: TRBD2; clone size: -; CDR3 length: 20; J gene: TRBJ2-1; V gene: TRBV14; CDR3 DNA: TGTGCCAGCAGCCATCTTAGCGGGGGAGCGAGTAAAAGCTCCTACAATGAGCAGTTCTTC; CDR3 protein: CASSHLSGGASKSSYNEQFF
D gene: -; clone size: -; CDR3 length: 14; J gene: TRBJ1-6; V gene: TRBV30; CDR3 DNA: TGTGCCTGGAATGCAGGCTCAGATAATTCACCCCTCCACTTT; CDR3 protein: CAWNAGSDNSPLHF
D gene: TRBD1; clone size: -; CDR3 length: 15; J gene: TRBJ1-4; V gene: TRBV25-1; CDR3 DNA: TGTGCCAGCAGTGAAAAGGGACAGGGTTTTGGAAAACTGTTTTTT; CDR3 protein: CASSEKGQGFGKLFF
D gene: -; clone size: -; CDR3 length: 13; J gene: TRBJ1-2; V gene: TRBV5-1; CDR3 DNA: TGCGCCAGCAGCGCCGGGGCTAACTATGGCTACACCTTC; CDR3 protein: CASSAGANYGYTF
D gene: -; clone size: -; CDR3 length: 16; J gene: TRBJ1-1; V gene: TRBV18; CDR3 DNA: TGTGCCAGCTCATCGCAGGGGACCCGTCTGAACACTGAAGCTTTCTTT; CDR3 protein: CASSSQGTRLNTEAFF
D gene: -; clone size: -; CDR3 length: 15; J gene: TRBJ1-1; V gene: TRBV6-5; CDR3 DNA: TGTGCCAGCAGTTCCCTTGGAGCCCTGGTGACTGAAGCTTTCTTT; CDR3 protein: CASSSLGALVTEAFF
D gene: -; clone size: -; CDR3 length: 10; J gene: TRBJ1-1; V gene: TRBV6-5; CDR3 DNA: TGTGCCAGCGGTCGACAAGAAGCTTTCTTT; CDR3 protein: CASGRQEAFF
D gene: TRBD1; clone size: -; CDR3 length: 13; J gene: TRBJ2-7; V gene: TRBV7-8; CDR3 DNA: TGTGCCAGCAGCGAGAGGACAGGGGGAAAGCAGTACTTC; CDR3 protein: CASSERTGGKQYF
D gene: -; clone size: -; CDR3 length: 15; J gene: TRBJ2-5; V gene: TRBV7-2; CDR3 DNA: TGTGCCAGCAGCTTAGCGCTTCGGGTTCAAGAGACCCAGTACTTC; CDR3 protein: CASSLALRVQETQYF
D gene: TRBD1; clone size: -; CDR3 length: 12; J gene: TRBJ1-1; V gene: TRBV3-1/TRBV3-2; CDR3 DNA: TGTGCCAGCAGTCGGACAGGCACTGAAGCTTTCTTT; CDR3 protein: CASSRTGTEAFF
D gene: -; clone size: -; CDR3 length: 13; J gene: TRBJ1-1; V gene: TRBV9; CDR3 DNA: TGTGCCAGCAGCGTGGGAGAGTTCACTGAAGCTTTCTTT; CDR3 protein: CASSVGEFTEAFF